This T cell receptor (beta chain) originates from a study of beta chain features in type 1 diabetes. It was via CD45RO/CCR7/CD25/CD127/CD95/CD27 that CD4+ naive, central memory, regulatory and stem cell-like memory cells were sorted. The length of the CDR3 is 15 residues. Trimming at V came to 6 bases and at J to 7 bases, leaving 8 bases not matched to a gene. The germline gives CDR1 MNHNS, CDR2 SASEGT. Sequenced material consisted of expressed TCRB transcripts (all of the isolated RNA was reverse transcribed). The assay was immunoSEQ multiplex PCR, and TCRdb's table has in-frame clones only and misses some. The sample includes under 450,000 clones, approximately 14% of them seen just once. This clone was seen a handful of times.

The sequence was obtained from a man aged 25-45 years in good health. The material sequenced was naive CD4+ T cells from blood. The V call is TRBV6-1, the J call TRBJ2-1, with TRBD2 matching 11 bases. CDR3 in DNA: TGTGCCAGCAGGCCTGCTAGCGGGGGGATGAATGAGCAGTTCTTC. As protein: CASRPASGGMNEQFF.